These T cell receptor beta chains were read from a single sample in a study of Tregs in tolerant kidney transplant recipients. Generated by immunoSEQ multiplex PCR, the TCRdb table keeps only in-frame clones and is missing some. The sample shows around 230,000 clones, about 86% of them seen only once. The specimen was CD4+ T cells from blood. These receptors originate from a human donor in good health. Both conserved end residues are part of each CDR3. D genes are given only for firm matches. For some rows the clone size is stated as once, few or many, or as a class when expanded; others skip it.

j_call,d_call,v_call,clone_size,cdr3_nt,cdr3_aa
TRBJ1-6,NA,TRBV9,NA,TGTGCCAGGCAGGCTAGTCCGGGACCCAATCCTTCAGTAACCTATAATTCACCCCTCCACTTT,CARQASPGPNPSVTYNSPLHF
TRBJ2-1,TRBD2,TRBV15,NA,TGTGCCACCAGCAGAGGGGGGACTAGCGGGCCAAATGAGCAGTTCTTC,CATSRGGTSGPNEQFF
TRBJ2-1,TRBD1,TRBV7-8,NA,TGTGCCAGCAGCTTAAGAGGGACAGATAATTGGGATGAGCAGTTCTTC,CASSLRGTDNWDEQFF
TRBJ2-6,TRBD1,TRBV30,NA,TGTGCCTGGAGTCCCCGGGGGACAGGGGGCGGTGGGGCCAACGTCCTGACTTTC,CAWSPRGTGGGGANVLTF
TRBJ2-5,TRBD2,TRBV9,NA,TGTGCCAGCAGCGACACTAGCGGGGGAGAGACCCAGTACTTC,CASSDTSGGETQYF
TRBJ1-5,TRBD1,TRBV5-1,NA,TGCGCCAGCAGCCCGGGACAGCCCAATCAGCCCCAGCATTTT,CASSPGQPNQPQHF
TRBJ2-7,TRBD1,TRBV6-5,NA,TGTGCCAGCAGTTACTCCTGGACAGGGTACTACGAGCAGTACTTC,CASSYSWTGYYEQYF
TRBJ2-1,TRBD2,TRBV12-5,NA,TGTGCTAGTGCCCCTCCGGGGGGACCGACGTTCTTC,CASAPPGGPTFF
TRBJ2-4,TRBD2,TRBV7-2,NA,TGTGCCAGCAGCTCCCCAGGGAGGGGTAGCAAAAACATTCAGTACTTC,CASSSPGRGSKNIQYF
TRBJ1-1,NA,TRBV10-1,NA,TGCGCCAGCAGTGACGGTTTGAACACTGAAGCTTTCTTT,CASSDGLNTEAFF
TRBJ2-4,NA,TRBV7-8,NA,TGTGCCAGCAGCACACAAGCGATTCAGTACTTC,CASSTQAIQYF
TRBJ1-4,TRBD1,TRBV5-1,NA,TGCGCCAGCACGACAACAGGGGGCAGCGGTGAAAAACTGTTTTTT,CASTTTGGSGEKLFF
TRBJ1-1,NA,TRBV6-5,NA,TGTGCCAGCAGAGAGCTTAAGAACACTGAAGCTTTCTTT,CASRELKNTEAFF
TRBJ2-7,TRBD2,TRBV7-6,NA,TGTGCCAGCAGCTTCGGCGGGAGGGCCAGCGAGCAGTACTTC,CASSFGGRASEQYF
TRBJ1-2,NA,TRBV7-9,few,TGTGCCAGCAGCCATACGCCCATTAACTATGGCTACACCTTC,CASSHTPINYGYTF
TRBJ1-5,NA,TRBV7-2,NA,TGTGCCAGCAGCTTAGGATTCCAGGGTAATCAGCCCCAGCATTTT,CASSLGFQGNQPQHF
TRBJ2-3,NA,TRBV6-5,NA,TGTGCCACCCGAGGGTTGATCCTAGGTGCGGCGCAGTATTTT,CATRGLILGAAQYF
TRBJ2-1,NA,TRBV13,NA,TGTGCCAGCAGGACGTCCCAGGGGACCTCCTACAATGAGCAGTTCTTC,CASRTSQGTSYNEQFF
TRBJ1-1,NA,TRBV30,NA,TGTGCCTGGAGTAGGGCAGCCGAAGCTTTCTTT,CAWSRAAEAFF
TRBJ2-7,TRBD1,TRBV6-5,NA,TGTGCCAGCAGACCCACAGGGGCGAGTTCCTACGAGCAGTACTTC,CASRPTGASSYEQYF